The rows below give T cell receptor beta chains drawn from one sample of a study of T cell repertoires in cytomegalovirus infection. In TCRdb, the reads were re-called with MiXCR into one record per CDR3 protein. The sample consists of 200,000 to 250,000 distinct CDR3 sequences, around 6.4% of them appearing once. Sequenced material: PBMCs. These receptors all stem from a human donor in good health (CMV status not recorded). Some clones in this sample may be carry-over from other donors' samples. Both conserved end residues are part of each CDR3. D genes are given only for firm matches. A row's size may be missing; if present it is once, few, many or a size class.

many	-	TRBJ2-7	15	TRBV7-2	CASSFQRDKLYEQYF	TGTGCCAGCAGCTTCCAACGGGACAAGCTTTACGAGCAGTACTTC
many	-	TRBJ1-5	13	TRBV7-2	CASSPYGDQPQHF	TGTGCCAGCAGCCCCTACGGGGACCAGCCCCAGCATTTT
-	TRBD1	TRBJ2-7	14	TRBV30	CAWSVRQGWYEQYF	TGTGCCTGGAGTGTTAGACAGGGATGGTACGAGCAGTACTTC
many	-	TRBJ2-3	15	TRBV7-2	CASRGSSISTDTQYF	TGTGCCAGCAGGGGGTCCAGTATTAGCACAGATACGCAGTATTTT
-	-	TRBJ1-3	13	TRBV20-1	CSARESSGNTIYF	TGCAGTGCTAGAGAGAGCTCTGGAAACACCATATATTTT
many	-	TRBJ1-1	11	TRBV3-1	CASSAGGEAFF	TGTGCCAGCAGCGCGGGGGGTGAAGCTTTCTTT
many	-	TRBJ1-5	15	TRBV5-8	CATALGRGGNQPQHF	TGTGCCACCGCCCTTGGGAGGGGAGGCAATCAGCCCCAGCATTTT
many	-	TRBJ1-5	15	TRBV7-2	CASSWAVGSNQPQHF	TGTGCCAGCAGTTGGGCGGTGGGTAGCAATCAGCCCCAGCATTTT
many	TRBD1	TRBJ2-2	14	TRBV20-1	CSAPDRGNTGELFF	TGCAGTGCTCCGGACAGGGGGAACACCGGGGAGCTGTTTTTT
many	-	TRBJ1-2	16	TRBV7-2	CASSLGFGLDDYGYTF	TGTGCCAGCAGCTTAGGGTTCGGACTCGACGACTATGGCTACACCTTC
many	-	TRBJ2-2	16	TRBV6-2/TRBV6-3	CASSSLVIRDTGELFF	TGTGCCAGCAGTTCCTTAGTCATTCGGGACACCGGGGAGCTGTTTTTT
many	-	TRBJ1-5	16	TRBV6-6	CASSYSPAGGNQPQHF	TGTGCCAGCAGTTACTCCCCAGCCGGAGGCAATCAGCCCCAGCATTTT
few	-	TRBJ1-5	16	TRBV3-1	CASSQGGLSRNQPQHF	TGTGCCAGCAGCCAAGGCGGCTTATCCAGGAATCAGCCCCAGCATTTT
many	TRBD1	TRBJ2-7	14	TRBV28	CASSSRGLFYEQYF	TGTGCCAGCAGTAGCAGGGGGCTCTTCTACGAGCAGTACTTC
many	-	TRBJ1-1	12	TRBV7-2	CASSLDLGGPFF	TGTGCCAGCAGCTTAGATTTGGGGGGGCCGTTCTTT
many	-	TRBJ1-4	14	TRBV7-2	CASSFDWKNEKLFF	TGTGCCAGCAGCTTTGACTGGAAAAATGAAAAACTGTTTTTT
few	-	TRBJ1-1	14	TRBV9	CASSARGGSTEAFF	TGTGCCAGCAGCGCCCGGGGGGGCAGCACTGAAGCTTTCTTT
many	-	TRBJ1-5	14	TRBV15	CATSPGYSNQPQHF	TGTGCCACCAGCCCAGGGTATAGCAATCAGCCCCAGCATTTT
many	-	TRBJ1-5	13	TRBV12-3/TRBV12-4	CASSPPGGGPQHF	TGTGCCAGCAGTCCACCTGGGGGCGGGCCCCAGCATTTT
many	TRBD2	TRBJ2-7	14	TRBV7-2	CASSFTSGSYEQYF	TGTGCCAGCAGCTTCACTAGCGGATCCTACGAGCAGTACTTC
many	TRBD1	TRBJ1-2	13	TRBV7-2	CASSPTGGLGYTF	TGTGCCAGCAGCCCGACAGGGGGGCTTGGCTACACCTTC
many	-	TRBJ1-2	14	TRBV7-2	CASSPGPAGNGYTF	TGTGCCAGCAGCCCGGGCCCTGCGGGAAATGGCTACACCTTC
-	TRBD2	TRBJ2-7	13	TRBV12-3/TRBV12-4	CASSFRGGLEQYF	TGTGCCAGCAGTTTCCGGGGGGGCCTCGAGCAGTACTTC
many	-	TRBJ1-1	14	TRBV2	CASSEVARDTEAFF	TGTGCCAGCAGTGAAGTGGCCAGGGACACTGAAGCTTTCTTT
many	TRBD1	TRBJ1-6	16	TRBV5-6	CASSRGQSSYNSPLHF	TGTGCCAGCAGCCGGGGACAGAGCTCCTATAATTCACCCCTCCACTTT
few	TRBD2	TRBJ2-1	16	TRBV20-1	CSARVSSGGAYNEQFF	TGCAGTGCTAGAGTGTCTAGCGGGGGGGCCTACAATGAGCAGTTCTTC
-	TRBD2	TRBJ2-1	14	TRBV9	CASTTSGGINEQFF	TGTGCCAGCACCACCAGCGGGGGAATTAATGAGCAGTTCTTC
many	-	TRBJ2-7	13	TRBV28	CASSLGRAYEQYF	TGTGCCAGCAGTTTAGGACGGGCCTACGAGCAGTACTTC
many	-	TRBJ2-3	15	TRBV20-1	CSARDGQTPTDTQYF	TGCAGTGCTAGAGATGGACAGACTCCCACAGATACGCAGTATTTT
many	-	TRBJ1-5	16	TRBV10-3	CAISSTGAIYNQPQHF	TGTGCCATCAGTTCGACAGGCGCAATTTACAATCAGCCCCAGCATTTT
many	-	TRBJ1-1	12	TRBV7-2	CASSRQSTEAFF	TGTGCCAGCAGCCGCCAATCGACTGAAGCTTTCTTT
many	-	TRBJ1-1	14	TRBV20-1	CSATRSTDLGEAFF	TGCAGTGCTACCCGCTCGACCGATCTGGGAGAAGCTTTCTTT
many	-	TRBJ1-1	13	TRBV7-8	CASSLAHFTEAFF	TGTGCCAGCAGCTTAGCCCATTTCACTGAAGCTTTCTTT
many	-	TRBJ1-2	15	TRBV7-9	CASSLTGRGFYGYTF	TGTGCCAGCAGCTTAACAGGGAGAGGCTTCTATGGCTACACCTTC
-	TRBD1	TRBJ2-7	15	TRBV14	CASSFGRDSGYEQYF	TGTGCCAGCAGCTTTGGTCGGGACAGCGGCTACGAGCAGTACTTC
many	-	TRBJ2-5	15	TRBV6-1	CASLSELGLQETQYF	TGTGCCAGCCTTAGTGAATTGGGTCTACAAGAGACCCAGTACTTC
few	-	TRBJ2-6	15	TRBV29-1	CSVEGALRGANVLTF	TGCAGCGTTGAAGGGGCCCTCCGGGGGGCCAACGTCCTGACTTTC
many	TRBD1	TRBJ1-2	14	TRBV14	CASSHPGQFYGYTF	TGTGCCAGCAGCCACCCGGGACAGTTCTATGGCTACACCTTC
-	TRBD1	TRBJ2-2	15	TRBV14	CASSRTGTGVGELFF	TGTGCCAGCAGCCGAACCGGGACAGGGGTCGGGGAGCTGTTTTTT
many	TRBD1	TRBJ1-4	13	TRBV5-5	CASSGGTGRKLFF	TGTGCCAGCAGCGGAGGGACAGGGAGAAAACTGTTTTTT
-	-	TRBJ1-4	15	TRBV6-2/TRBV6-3	CASSHPGWVNEKLFF	TGTGCCAGCAGCCACCCTGGGTGGGTTAATGAAAAACTGTTTTTT
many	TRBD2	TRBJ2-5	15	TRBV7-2	CASSFQRGVGETQYF	TGTGCCAGCAGCTTTCAGCGGGGGGTCGGGGAGACCCAGTACTTC
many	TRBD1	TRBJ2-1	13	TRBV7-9	CASSFEGAREQFF	TGTGCCAGCAGCTTTGAGGGGGCGCGGGAGCAGTTCTTC
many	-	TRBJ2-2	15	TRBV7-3	CASSPMPLNTGELFF	TGTGCCAGCAGTCCCATGCCCCTTAACACCGGGGAGCTGTTTTTT
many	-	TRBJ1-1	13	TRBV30	CAWKRGLNTEAFF	TGTGCCTGGAAAAGAGGTTTGAACACTGAAGCTTTCTTT